This TCR beta chain is drawn from a study of shared clonotypes between healthy human individuals. A word on this clone: Its antigen is unidentified. Other DNA sequences in this specimen translate into the identical CDR3.

The CDR3 loop spans 14 amino acids. Germline assignment: CDR1 MNHEY and CDR2 SVGAGI. The junction had 6 bases not matched to a gene; V was cut back by 6 bases and J by 2 bases. TCRdb keeps only in-frame clones here, not all; method: immunoSEQ multiplex PCR. This sample has 2.3 million or so clones; about 92% occur once, and the top ten carry about 0.41%. Study-level results: The study found lower generation probabilities in non-shared clonotypes than in those shared by all four donors.

The J gene is TRBJ2-7, the V gene TRBV6-5; TRBD1 aligns across 8 bases. Sequences were obtained from naive CD4+ T cells from PBMCs. The subset is: CD45RA+ positively selected. This receptor was identified in a man aged 18 to 30 in good health. Some clones in this sample may be carry-over from other donors' samples. CDR3 protein: CASSATGGTYEQYF. CDR3 sequence (DNA): TGTGCCAGCAGCGCCACAGGGGGGACCTACGAGCAGTACTTC.